The rows below give T cell receptor beta chains drawn from one sample of a study of molecular identifiers for immune sequencing clone quantification. A single record per CDR3 protein comes from TCRdb applying MiXCR to the PCR reads. This table has about 89,000 distinct CDR3 sequences, around 20% appearing once. The specimen sequenced was naive CD8+ T cells from blood, with Jurkat cell RNA spiked in. The source of these receptors is a human donor in good health. Some libraries in this study had Jurkat cell RNA spiked in. Both conserved end residues are part of each CDR3. A D gene is named only where the DNA matches it firmly. Part of the rows lack a size; the others show once, few, many or a class for expanded clones.

clone size: few
V gene: TRBV7-9
J gene: TRBJ2-2
D gene: NA
CDR3 DNA: TGTGCCGCCTTGAGGGGTACCGGGGAGCTGTTTTTT
CDR3 protein: CAALRGTGELFF

clone size: many
V gene: TRBV5-4
J gene: TRBJ2-7
D gene: NA
CDR3 DNA: TGTGCCAGCAGCTTAGGGGCAGATCGCTCCTACGAGCAGTACTTC
CDR3 protein: CASSLGADRSYEQYF

clone size: many
V gene: TRBV6-2/TRBV6-3
J gene: TRBJ2-7
D gene: NA
CDR3 DNA: TGTGCCAGCAAAGCCGTCGCGGCCCCATCCTACGAGCAGTACTTC
CDR3 protein: CASKAVAAPSYEQYF

clone size: many
V gene: TRBV11-3
J gene: TRBJ2-3
D gene: NA
CDR3 DNA: TGTGCCAGCAGCTCCCGACGGGGAACAGATACGCAGTATTTT
CDR3 protein: CASSSRRGTDTQYF

clone size: many
V gene: TRBV6-5
J gene: TRBJ2-3
D gene: TRBD2
CDR3 DNA: TGTGCCAGCAGTGCTGTAGCGGGAGGGCGCACAGATACGCAGTATTTT
CDR3 protein: CASSAVAGGRTDTQYF

clone size: many
V gene: TRBV7-9
J gene: TRBJ2-3
D gene: NA
CDR3 DNA: TGTGCCAGCAGCTTATCCGGGACGGAGCTAGATACGCAGTATTTT
CDR3 protein: CASSLSGTELDTQYF

clone size: NA
V gene: TRBV6-2/TRBV6-3
J gene: TRBJ2-1
D gene: NA
CDR3 DNA: TGTGCCAGCAGCCCTACAGGGTTGAGCAATGAGCAGTTCTTC
CDR3 protein: CASSPTGLSNEQFF

clone size: many
V gene: TRBV19
J gene: TRBJ1-5
D gene: NA
CDR3 DNA: TGTGCCAGTAGCACCGCCAGCCGGGCCAATCAGCCCCAGCATTTT
CDR3 protein: CASSTASRANQPQHF

clone size: many
V gene: TRBV3-1
J gene: TRBJ2-3
D gene: TRBD2
CDR3 DNA: TGTGCCAGCAGCCAAGTGATAGCGGGGGGGACTAGCACAGATACGCAGTATTTT
CDR3 protein: CASSQVIAGGTSTDTQYF

clone size: many
V gene: TRBV6-1
J gene: TRBJ2-5
D gene: TRBD1
CDR3 DNA: TGTGCCAGCAGTGATGTTGGACAGGTCGGACCCTTC
CDR3 protein: CASSDVGQVGPF

clone size: many
V gene: TRBV27
J gene: TRBJ1-4
D gene: NA
CDR3 DNA: TGTGCCAGCAGTTTCGTAAAGGGTGAAAAACTGTTTTTT
CDR3 protein: CASSFVKGEKLFF

clone size: NA
V gene: TRBV5-6
J gene: TRBJ1-1
D gene: TRBD1
CDR3 DNA: TGTGCCGGCAGCTTGCGGGGTTTCGGACAGGGGGGCACTGAAGCTTTCTTT
CDR3 protein: CAGSLRGFGQGGTEAFF

clone size: many
V gene: TRBV7-3
J gene: TRBJ2-1
D gene: NA
CDR3 DNA: TGTGCCAGCAGCTTAATGGGCGGATACAATGAGCAGTTCTTC
CDR3 protein: CASSLMGGYNEQFF

clone size: few
V gene: TRBV28
J gene: TRBJ2-4
D gene: NA
CDR3 DNA: TGTGCCAGCGGTGATTCTAGTCAAAACACCTTGTACTTT
CDR3 protein: CASGDSSQNTLYF

clone size: many
V gene: TRBV4-3
J gene: TRBJ1-3
D gene: NA
CDR3 DNA: TGCGCCAGCAGCCAAGATAGGAACGCCTTCTCTGGAAACACCATATATTTT
CDR3 protein: CASSQDRNAFSGNTIYF

clone size: many
V gene: TRBV27
J gene: TRBJ2-2
D gene: NA
CDR3 DNA: TGTGCCAGCAGTTTATGGGCTAGCGTTGGGGAGCTGTTTTTT
CDR3 protein: CASSLWASVGELFF

clone size: many
V gene: TRBV7-8
J gene: TRBJ1-6
D gene: NA
CDR3 DNA: TGTGCCAGCAGCTCCGCGGGGGAGTCCTATAATTCACCCCTCCACTTT
CDR3 protein: CASSSAGESYNSPLHF

clone size: many
V gene: TRBV20-1
J gene: TRBJ2-7
D gene: TRBD2
CDR3 DNA: TGCAGTGCTAGCGGGGGGTCCTACGAGCAGTACTTC
CDR3 protein: CSASGGSYEQYF

clone size: many
V gene: TRBV11-2
J gene: TRBJ2-2
D gene: NA
CDR3 DNA: TGTGCCAGCAGCTTAGTCTCACAGGGTTTCCCTCTAGACACCGGGGAGCTGTTTTTT
CDR3 protein: CASSLVSQGFPLDTGELFF

clone size: many
V gene: TRBV7-9
J gene: TRBJ2-3
D gene: NA
CDR3 DNA: TGTGCCAGCAGCCCGAAGGGTGAAGATACGCAGTATTTT
CDR3 protein: CASSPKGEDTQYF

clone size: many
V gene: TRBV9
J gene: TRBJ2-3
D gene: NA
CDR3 DNA: TGTGCCAGCAGCGTAGATGTAGCCGTTTTACAGTATTTT
CDR3 protein: CASSVDVAVLQYF

clone size: many
V gene: TRBV30
J gene: TRBJ1-2
D gene: NA
CDR3 DNA: TGTGCCTGGAGTGTCGTCGAGCCGTATGGCTACACCTTC
CDR3 protein: CAWSVVEPYGYTF

clone size: many
V gene: TRBV11-3
J gene: TRBJ2-7
D gene: TRBD1
CDR3 DNA: TGTGCCAGCAGCCCGTGGGGAACAGGGGGCAAAGCCTACGAGCAGTACTTC
CDR3 protein: CASSPWGTGGKAYEQYF

clone size: NA
V gene: TRBV23-1
J gene: TRBJ2-7
D gene: TRBD2
CDR3 DNA: TGCGCCAGCAGTCAAGTCGGCGGCGGGAGGGCCAAACGAACCTACGAGCAGTGCTTC
CDR3 protein: CASSQVGGGRAKRTYEQCF

clone size: NA
V gene: TRBV10-3
J gene: TRBJ2-7
D gene: NA
CDR3 DNA: TGTGCCATCAGTGAGTCGCGATATCATCCGGGGGCGGGTGAGCAGTACTTC
CDR3 protein: CAISESRYHPGAGEQYF

clone size: many
V gene: TRBV5-1
J gene: TRBJ2-1
D gene: NA
CDR3 DNA: TGCGCCTCCAGCAATAGTGCCCCCGAGCAGTTCTTC
CDR3 protein: CASSNSAPEQFF

clone size: many
V gene: TRBV28
J gene: TRBJ2-5
D gene: NA
CDR3 DNA: TGTGCCAGCAGTCAAAGGTTGCTTCCAGAGACCCAGTACTTC
CDR3 protein: CASSQRLLPETQYF

clone size: NA
V gene: TRBV7-2
J gene: TRBJ2-3
D gene: NA
CDR3 DNA: TGTGCCAGCAGCTTCCTGTCTAGCACAGATACGCAGTATTTT
CDR3 protein: CASSFLSSTDTQYF

clone size: many
V gene: TRBV21-1
J gene: TRBJ2-7
D gene: NA
CDR3 DNA: TGTGCCAGCCAGACAGGTGGGTCAGAGGAGCAGTACTTC
CDR3 protein: CASQTGGSEEQYF

clone size: many
V gene: TRBV7-6
J gene: TRBJ1-1
D gene: TRBD1
CDR3 DNA: TGTGCCAGCAGCTTGCTGGTTTGGGACAGCAACACTGAAGCTTTCTTT
CDR3 protein: CASSLLVWDSNTEAFF

clone size: NA
V gene: TRBV5-1
J gene: TRBJ2-1
D gene: TRBD2
CDR3 DNA: TGCGCCAGCAGCTTTCGGAGACTAGCGGGGTCCTACAATGAGCAGTTCTTC
CDR3 protein: CASSFRRLAGSYNEQFF

clone size: many
V gene: TRBV2
J gene: TRBJ1-5
D gene: NA
CDR3 DNA: TGTGCCAGCAGTGATCCTTCCAGAGATCAGCCCCAGCATTTT
CDR3 protein: CASSDPSRDQPQHF

clone size: many
V gene: TRBV19
J gene: TRBJ2-3
D gene: NA
CDR3 DNA: TGTGCCAGTAGTATCTTGGCTTATACAGATACGCAGTATTTT
CDR3 protein: CASSILAYTDTQYF

clone size: NA
V gene: TRBV28
J gene: TRBJ1-4
D gene: NA
CDR3 DNA: TGTGCCAGCAGCACCGGGAGGGCCCGGGAAAAACTGTTTTTT
CDR3 protein: CASSTGRAREKLFF

clone size: NA
V gene: TRBV4-1
J gene: TRBJ1-4
D gene: NA
CDR3 DNA: TGCGCCAGCAGCTTAGAAGCAGCTTATGTCGTGGATGAAGAACCGTTTTTT
CDR3 protein: CASSLEAAYVVDEEPFF

clone size: few
V gene: TRBV29-1
J gene: TRBJ2-7
D gene: NA
CDR3 DNA: TGCAGCGTTGAAGATGCCGACAGCTACGAGCAGTACTTC
CDR3 protein: CSVEDADSYEQYF

clone size: many
V gene: TRBV7-9
J gene: TRBJ1-1
D gene: NA
CDR3 DNA: TGTGCCAGCAGCTTGGCGGAGAACACTGAAGCTTTCTTT
CDR3 protein: CASSLAENTEAFF

clone size: many
V gene: TRBV29-1
J gene: TRBJ2-2
D gene: TRBD1
CDR3 DNA: TGCAGCGTTGAATTAGGACAGGGGCGCACCGGGGAGCTGTTTTTT
CDR3 protein: CSVELGQGRTGELFF

clone size: many
V gene: TRBV29-1
J gene: TRBJ2-1
D gene: NA
CDR3 DNA: TGCAGCGTTGGTATGGGGGAACAGGTGTACAATGAGCAGTTCTTC
CDR3 protein: CSVGMGEQVYNEQFF

clone size: many
V gene: TRBV7-9
J gene: TRBJ2-1
D gene: NA
CDR3 DNA: TGTGCCAGCAGCTTAGTTTCCGCCAATGAGCAGTTCTTC
CDR3 protein: CASSLVSANEQFF

clone size: many
V gene: TRBV4-3
J gene: TRBJ2-7
D gene: NA
CDR3 DNA: TGCGCCAGCAGCCATGAAGGACAGTCCTACGAGCAGTACTTC
CDR3 protein: CASSHEGQSYEQYF

clone size: many
V gene: TRBV6-5
J gene: TRBJ2-7
D gene: NA
CDR3 DNA: TGTGCCAGCACCACGGGACTTACCTCCGAGCAGTACTTC
CDR3 protein: CASTTGLTSEQYF

clone size: many
V gene: TRBV29-1
J gene: TRBJ2-2
D gene: TRBD1
CDR3 DNA: TGCAGCGTGGACTCGACAGGGATGAACACCGGGGAGCTGTTTTTT
CDR3 protein: CSVDSTGMNTGELFF

clone size: NA
V gene: TRBV9
J gene: TRBJ1-4
D gene: NA
CDR3 DNA: TGTGCCAGCAGCACGGGGGTGACTAATGGAAAACTGTTTTTT
CDR3 protein: CASSTGVTNGKLFF

clone size: many
V gene: TRBV5-4
J gene: TRBJ2-5
D gene: TRBD1
CDR3 DNA: TGTGCCAGCAGCTGGGCAACAGGGGATCAAGAGACCCAGTACTTC
CDR3 protein: CASSWATGDQETQYF

clone size: many
V gene: TRBV7-2
J gene: TRBJ2-3
D gene: TRBD2
CDR3 DNA: TGTGCCAGCAGCTTGGAGACTAGCGGGGGCACAGATACGCAGTATTTT
CDR3 protein: CASSLETSGGTDTQYF

clone size: many
V gene: TRBV19
J gene: TRBJ2-7
D gene: NA
CDR3 DNA: TGTGCCAGTAGTATAGTTCTAGGAAGCGGAGAGCAGTACTTC
CDR3 protein: CASSIVLGSGEQYF

clone size: many
V gene: TRBV11-2
J gene: TRBJ2-3
D gene: NA
CDR3 DNA: TGTGCCAGCAGCTACACTGGGCGGAACTGGCCAGATACGCAGTATTTT
CDR3 protein: CASSYTGRNWPDTQYF

clone size: once
V gene: TRBV4-3
J gene: TRBJ2-1
D gene: TRBD1
CDR3 DNA: TGCGCCAGCAGCCAAGATATCCCCGATCAGGGGGCCCATGAGCAGTTCTTC
CDR3 protein: CASSQDIPDQGAHEQFF

clone size: many
V gene: TRBV7-9
J gene: TRBJ2-2
D gene: NA
CDR3 DNA: TGTGCCAGCACCCATACGAACACCGGGGAGCTGTTTTTT
CDR3 protein: CASTHTNTGELFF

clone size: many
V gene: TRBV7-2
J gene: TRBJ1-1
D gene: NA
CDR3 DNA: TGTGCCAGCAGCTTAGGACTGACAGGTGGCACTGAAGCTTTCTTT
CDR3 protein: CASSLGLTGGTEAFF

clone size: NA
V gene: TRBV28
J gene: TRBJ1-3
D gene: NA
CDR3 DNA: TGTGCCAGCATACCCACGAGCTCTGGAAACACCATATATTTT
CDR3 protein: CASIPTSSGNTIYF

clone size: many
V gene: TRBV27
J gene: TRBJ1-1
D gene: NA
CDR3 DNA: TGTGCCAGCAGTTTGCTTCTCCGGGGAGAAGCTTTCTTT
CDR3 protein: CASSLLLRGEAFF